This T cell receptor (beta chain) was found in a study of graft-versus-host responses after intestinal transplantation (dated by TCRdb to the early 2020s). Background on the whole study: Recipients received multivisceral, liver-intestinal, or isolated intestinal transplants. All recipients received anti-thymocyte globulin induction followed by maintenance tacrolimus and steroids for around three years. After intestinal transplantation, graft-versus-host and host-versus-graft alloreactive T cell clones were followed in the graft, circulation and bone marrow using bulk TCR-beta CDR3 sequencing. Alloreactive clones were identified by sequencing pre-transplant mixed lymphocyte reaction products and comparing these products with unstimulated pre-transplant donor and recipient T cells. The cohort enrolled some 24 intestinal transplant recipients, one of whom was a retransplant, and 3 patients without pretransplant specimens were excluded. Donor T cell macrochimerism was defined as a peak of at least 4% donor T cells among recipient peripheral blood mononuclear cells. Instead of going to the commercial service, samples from a few later patients were sequenced in-house on an Illumina MiSeq and processed with MiXCR.

Library preparation employed the immunoSEQ multiplex PCR assay. For most patients, high-throughput TCR-beta CDR3 sequencing of genomic DNA was performed by Adaptive Biotechnologies. The study's processing was this. TCR sequencing data were retrieved from Adaptive's ImmunoSEQ software for 15 to 20 patients, whereas three other patients were processed with MiXCR and VDJtools. CDR3 nucleotide sequences shared by donor and recipient were removed because the origin of these sequences could not be assigned. At least 2-fold expansion over unstimulated cells and a minimum CFSE-low frequency of 0.002% (template counts) or 0.001% (read counts) were required for clones to be classified as alloreactive. Mappable clones were those detected in sequenced pre-transplant spleen, lymph node, or MLR CFSE-low populations of the donor or recipient. The cumulative frequency of alloreactive clones was calculated as a percentage of all sequences, weighted by copy number. TCRdb's version of the immuneACCESS table is confined to in-frame rearrangements and falls short of the full clone set. An unresolved V gene accounts for under half of the shortfall where checked; the remainder is of unknown origin. The V and J calls and the clone size are those of that table, but D and trimming were determined from the DNA. In all, the sample holds about 97,000 clones, and around 90% of those were seen once. Jointly, the top ten make up roughly a sixth of the sample.

In the first month after transplant, blood samples were collected up to 4 times, and after that at least monthly when available. Measured from the cysteine to the phenylalanine, the CDR3 is 16 residues long. Solely the CDR3 DNA is kept, with 48 bases framed from the first base. Trimming leaves V shorter by 2 bases and J shorter by 5 bases, with the junction holding 9 bases beyond the gene matches. Based on the germline V gene, the CDR1 and CDR2 sequences are SGHTA and FQGTGA. Worth noting for this clone: The antigen it recognizes is unknown. Base qualities are not provided; no much larger clone lies one nucleotide away.

Overall study outcomes, separate from this receptor: GvH clones were detected in recipient bone marrow, and some appeared earlier in ileal mucosa or blood, consistent with an intestinal mucosal origin. Peak levels of circulating GvH clones were associated with declines in HvG clones early after transplant. In patients with donor T cell macrochimerism, the allografts had high GvH to HvG T cell clonal ratios. Conclusions were limited by the relatively low number and heterogeneity of intestinal transplant patients.

This clonotype was sampled from a human patient who received an intestinal transplant, so some T cells may come from the graft donor. This chain is built from TRBV7-3 and TRBJ2-5, with 9 middle bases fitting TRBD2. The sequencing used PBMCs, collected around 68 weeks after intestinal transplant. The CDR3 protein: CASSLSTRGGLETQYF. Read as DNA, the sequence is TGTGCCAGCAGCTTATCCACGCGGGGGGGCCTTGAGACCCAGTACTTC. The CDR3, completed at both ends by the reference TRBV7-3 and TRBJ2-5 genes, gives the full variable domain GAGVSQTPSNKVTEKGKYVELRCDPISGHTALYWYRQSLGQGPEFLIYFQGTGAADDSGLPNDRFFAVRPEGSVSTLKIQRTERGDSAVYLCASSLSTRGGLETQYFGPGTRLLVL.